This TCR beta chain was captured in a study of T cell repertoires in cytomegalovirus infection. The overall study: Evidence of both CMV infection and a matching HLA type came from public TCR beta signatures.

TCRdb ran MiXCR on the reads and lists one entry per CDR3 protein. The table includes some 590,000 distinct CDR3 sequences, 40% detected once. The V and J ends lost 6 bases and 6 bases, in that order; junction bases with no gene match: 3. The CDR3 extends over 12 amino acids. Germline V gives CDR1 LNHDA, CDR2 SQIVND (reference sequence). Regarding this clonotype: The antigen remains undetermined.

General observations from the study: Based on cumulative public TCR beta family frequency, carriers of CMV plus the relevant HLA were identified. Predominance within the ex vivo response was attributable to HLA-C-restricted CMV-specific TCR beta clonotypes.

The rearrangement uses TRBV19 and TRBJ2-7; TRBD1 matches at 9 bases. The input for sequencing was cultured PBMCs, taken from culture after CMV antigen stimulation. The sequence derives from a human donor in good health (CMV status not recorded). Some clones in this sample may be carry-over from other donors' samples. The CDR3: CASSGTGTEQYF. In DNA, the CDR3 is TGTGCCAGTAGCGGGACAGGGACCGAGCAGTACTTC.